This T cell receptor (beta chain) was observed in a study of blood T cell repertoires in COVID-19. Study-wide context: Samples of COVID-19 (acute and convalescent) were obtained from the United States, Italy and Spain. In each case, the material was cDNA or gDNA derived from T cells, B-cell-depleted T cells, or PBMCs.

Per the study methods: Reference gene primer amplification gave nucleated cell count estimates. Profiled with immunoSEQ multiplex PCR; TCRdb holds only in-frame clones, not every one. The V and J calls and clone size are taken from that table; D and trimming were inferred from the DNA. The sample yields roughly 130,000 clones, roughly 83% seen once. The sequence was collected from a woman in her 30s who had recovered from COVID-19. The sequenced sample was peripheral blood.

CDR3 DNA sequence: TGTGCCTGGCAGTCAGGGGAAGGCTACACCTTC. Its translation: CAWQSGEGYTF. The chain is built from TRBV30 and TRBJ1-2, with D possibly TRBD1 on 6 matching bases. The CDR3 extends over 11 amino acids. Germline loops: CDR1 GTSNPN, CDR2 SVGIG (reference sequence). V was pared by 5 bases and J by 8 bases, with 12 bases between.